This T cell receptor (beta chain) was captured in a study of cytomegalovirus exposure and HLA in healthy donors. Points from the study as a whole: There were several of the most significant clusters that appeared linked to common viral pathogens in a later analysis. The study found most TCR sequences rare, yet found some public TCRs in many donors.

Trimming removed 1 base at V and 0 bases at J, with 7 bases between. Germline lookup yields CDR1 SGHTA and CDR2 FQGNSA. The length of the CDR3 is 15 residues. This clone came up once. What it binds is not known. The PCR used 60 Vbeta and 13 Jbeta primers. Using immunoSEQ multiplex PCR, the repertoire was profiled, and TCRdb retains in-frame clones only, with some absent. The table shows under 150,000 clones, with roughly four fifths occurring only once. The sample taken for sequencing was PBMCs. The TCR was taken from a male donor in good health and CMV-seronegative. J is TRBJ1-5 and V is TRBV7-2; unclear D gene. The CDR3 DNA sequence: TGTGCCAGCAGCTTAGTAGTAGTTAGCAATCAGCCCCAGCATTTT. This encodes CASSLVVVSNQPQHF.